This entry lists 8 T cell receptor beta chains sequenced from one sample in a study of blood T cell repertoires in COVID-19. Libraries were prepared by immunoSEQ multiplex PCR; TCRdb keeps only in-frame clonotypes and omits some of them. The table has a few hundred thousand clones, approximately 87% seen once. Sample: PBMCs or T cells enriched from blood (not recorded which). The receptors here all came from a woman in her fifties or sixties who had recovered from COVID-19.

The rearrangement links TRBV30 to TRBJ2-2; TRBD2 matches at 10 bases. The ends lost 2 bases at V and 7 bases at J; junction bases unmatched: 4. Germline V gene sequence: CDR1 GTSNPN, CDR2 SVGIG (reference sequence). This CDR3 region has 14 residues. CDR3 in amino acids: CAWSFVAGGGELFF. For the CDR3, the DNA is TGTGCCTGGAGTTTTGTAGCGGGGGGCGGGGAGCTGTTTTTT.

The chain has TRBV7-2 and TRBJ2-1; TRBD1 matches 7 bases. V was clipped by 8 bases and J by 6 bases; unmatched bases: 4. This CDR3 has 12 amino acids. Per the germline V gene, CDR1 is SGHTA and CDR2 is FQGNSA. As DNA, the CDR3 is TGTGCCAGCGAGGGGGCGCCCAATGAGCAGTTCTTC. As protein: CASEGAPNEQFF.

J is TRBJ2-3 and V is TRBV11-2; 14 bases align to TRBD2. This CDR3 has 17 amino acids. V lost 6 bases, J lost 6 bases, and 11 bases stayed unmatched. Germline V gene lookup returns CDR1 SGHAT and CDR2 FQNNGV. The CDR3 sequence is CASRRTSGGSLYDTQYF. The DNA for the CDR3 is TGTGCCAGCAGACGGACTAGCGGGGGGTCCCTTTACGATACGCAGTATTTT.

V and J are TRBV28 and TRBJ2-7, with TRBD2 matching 8 bases. The germline V gene encodes CDR1 MDHEN and CDR2 SYDVKM. This CDR3 contains 14 residues. Trimming took 9 bases from V and 3 from J; bases not matched to a gene: 10. CDR3 sequence: CASQRRGGNYEQYF. CDR3 bases: TGTGCCAGTCAACGCCGGGGGGGTAACTACGAGCAGTACTTC.

V usage is TRBV4-1 and J usage is TRBJ1-2, with D unclear. The CDR3 is made up of 16 amino acids. V was pared by 0 bases and J by 6 bases, with 17 bases between. CDR1 MGHRA and CDR2 YSYEKL come from the germline V gene. CDR3 sequence reads: CASSQDPLGVGHGYTF. The CDR3, as DNA: TGCGCCAGCAGCCAAGATCCACTCGGGGTGGGCCATGGCTACACCTTC.

This chain joins TRBV20-1 and TRBJ1-2; unclear D gene. Germline lookup yields CDR1 DFQATT and CDR2 SNEGSKA (reference sequence). This CDR3 has 15 amino acids. Trimming removed 3 bases at V and 4 bases at J, with 18 bases between. In DNA, the CDR3 is TGCAGTGCTAGTTCCAGTCCGGGTCGGGGCTATGGCTACACCTTC. Protein: CSASSSPGRGYGYTF.

The V and J genes are TRBV29-1 and TRBJ2-1; 10 bases map to TRBD1. The CDR3 runs to 14 residues. J gave up 8 bases and V 7 bases, and 11 bases lay outside the gene matches. CDR1 SQVTM and CDR2 ANQGSEA come from the germline V gene. CDR3 residues: CSALRDRGIDEQFF. DNA of the CDR3: TGCAGCGCCCTCCGGGACAGGGGTATAGATGAGCAGTTCTTC.

The genes are TRBV7-9 and TRBJ1-4; D not resolved. Germline V gene data show CDR1 as SEHNR and CDR2 as FQNEAQ (reference sequence). V lost 2 bases, J lost 3 bases, and 10 bases lay in between. There are 15 residues in the CDR3. The CDR3 spells CASSLWGAPNEKLFF. The CDR3, as DNA: TGTGCCAGCAGCTTATGGGGAGCCCCTAATGAAAAACTGTTTTTT.